This paragraph covers one TCR beta chain sequence. Its specificity is unknown. The stimulus was an HIV-1 Gag 15-mer peptide pool, 0.85 to 1 ug/peptide/mL. CD40L-negative CD69-negative CD45RO-high memory CD4+ T cells were sorted as populations depleted of antigen-responding cells. Inclusion required CMV-positive serology and CD4+ counts above 400 cells/uL. For around 18 hours, CD8-depleted PBMCs received anti-CD28/CD49d costimulation, a CD40-blocking antibody and enfuvirtide. This specimen belongs to a study of persistence of HIV-infected CD4 T cells. Regarding the study as a whole: Compared with CD3/CD28-stimulated cells, CMV- and Gag-responding cells showed lower TCRbeta richness.

The CDR3 is made up of 13 amino acids. Per the germline V gene, CDR1 is LNHDA and CDR2 is SQIVND (reference sequence). With 7 bases removed from V and 7 bases from J, the gap between germline ends came to 16 bases. This was the immunoSEQ version 4 assay in survey mode. The method was immunoSEQ multiplex PCR; TCRdb's version includes in-frame clones alone and lacks a portion of them. This repertoire shows about 35,000 clones, roughly 84% found once; its top ten account for more than 4.5%. V and J are TRBV19 and TRBJ1-2; D is unclear. This receptor was identified in an adult with HIV. The donor label of this sample is uncertain. The sample here was cultured CD4+ T cells from PBMCs, taken from a patient who received antiretroviral therapy. The CDR3 coding sequence is TGTGCCAGTAACCTCATGCGGGCGGGTGGCTACACCTTC. Encoded protein: CASNLMRAGGYTF.